The 23 T cell receptor beta chains below were found in one sample sequenced in a study of blood T cell repertoires in COVID-19. Generated by immunoSEQ multiplex PCR, the TCRdb table keeps only in-frame clones and is missing some. The sample holds about 150,000 clones; 70% to 90% are singletons and the top ten take 5% to 6%. The source material was peripheral blood. The receptors shown here come from a human donor in a cohort sampled during active COVID-19.

The V call is TRBV12-3 or TRBV12-4, the J call TRBJ2-7; 8 nucleotides line up with TRBD2. CDR3 length: 12 amino acids. J lost 6 bases, V lost 3 bases, and 1 base had no gene match. The chain's CDR3 is CASSLTSAEQYF. The CDR3 DNA reads as TGTGCCAGCAGTTTGACTAGCGCCGAGCAGTACTTC.

The chain uses TRBV7-3 and TRBJ2-3, with TRBD1 matching 7 bases. In germline, CDR1 is SGHTA, CDR2 FQGTGA. CDR3 length: 14 amino acids. J lost 4 bases, V lost 2 bases, and 3 bases had no gene match. CDR3 loop: CASSLEGAADTQYF. The DNA of the CDR3 is TGTGCCAGCAGCTTAGAGGGGGCTGCAGATACGCAGTATTTT.

This chain links TRBV28 with TRBJ1-5, with 11 bases matching TRBD1. J was trimmed by 7 bases and V by 6 bases; bases with no gene match: 14. Per the germline V gene, CDR1 is MDHEN and CDR2 is SYDVKM. The CDR3 totals 17 residues. The CDR3 DNA is TGTGCCAGCAGCACACCGACTGAGGACAGGGGGCGGCAGCCCCAGCATTTT. Its protein is CASSTPTEDRGRQPQHF.

The V gene is TRBV19, the J gene TRBJ2-7; TRBD1 agrees at 11 bases. There are 15 residues in the CDR3. Germline-derived CDR1 and CDR2 are LNHDA and SQIVND (reference sequence). V shed 2 bases and J 3 bases; nucleotides not matched to a gene: 3. CDR3 coding DNA: TGTGCCAGTAGTATAAGGGACAGGGGGAACTACGAGCAGTACTTC. Encoded protein: CASSIRDRGNYEQYF.

This rearrangement joins TRBV6-2 or TRBV6-3 to TRBJ1-4, with D unclear. This CDR3 region has 15 residues. Trimming removed 2 bases from V and 8 bases from J, with 15 bases in between. Germline CDR1 and CDR2: MNHEY and SVGEGT. The DNA for the CDR3 is TGTGCCAGCAGTTACGCGCGGCAGTCTGGGGAAAAACTGTTTTTT. This codes for CASSYARQSGEKLFF.

This rearrangement joins TRBV19 to TRBJ2-7; possibly TRBD2 for D (6 bases). Germline V gene data show CDR1 as LNHDA and CDR2 as SQIVND (reference sequence). This CDR3 is built from 13 residues. V lost 5 bases to trimming and J lost 0 bases, with 8 bases between them. The CDR3 protein is CASSRRDSYEQYF. CDR3 bases: TGTGCCAGTAGTCGGAGGGACTCCTACGAGCAGTACTTC.

This chain links TRBV15 with TRBJ2-5, with a weak D call TRBD1 (5 bases). The CDR3 spans 15 residues. CDR1 and CDR2 from the germline V gene are LNHNV and YYDKDF (reference sequence). Trimming shortened V by 0 bases and J by 2 bases, and 10 bases separated the two germline ends. CDR3 bases: TGTGCCACCAGCAGAGATCACCAGGGACAAGAGACCCAGTACTTC. This gives the protein CATSRDHQGQETQYF.

The chain couples TRBV5-6 to TRBJ2-7; D may be TRBD1 (6 bases). Germline V gene lookup returns CDR1 SGHDT and CDR2 YYEEEE. V was cut by 4 bases and J by 3 bases, with 17 bases left in between. This CDR3 region has 15 residues. The CDR3 bases are TGTGCCAGCAGCACAAACAGGGTTGTCATCTACGAGCAGTACTTC. Its translation: CASSTNRVVIYEQYF.

The V call is TRBV5-1, the J call TRBJ1-1; 7 nucleotides align to TRBD1. The junction had 16 bases not matched to a gene; V was cut back by 4 bases and J by 4 bases. Germline CDR1 SGHRS, CDR2 YFSETQ. CDR3 length equals 17 residues. CDR3 in DNA: TGCGCCAGCAGCGGCGGCGTATGGACAGGAGGTTTCACTGAAGCTTTCTTT. This gives the protein CASSGGVWTGGFTEAFF.

The chain recombines TRBV28 with TRBJ2-5; tentative D call: TRBD1 (5 bases). Germline V gene data show CDR1 as MDHEN and CDR2 as SYDVKM. The CDR3 sequence is 15 residues long. V was clipped by 4 bases and J by 3 bases, with 15 bases between them. CDR3 nucleotide sequence: TGTGCCAGCAGTTGGGGATCCGAAGGGGAAGAGACCCAGTACTTC. Its translation is CASSWGSEGEETQYF.

The sample holds one count of this clone. This chain connects TRBV10-3 to TRBJ1-4, with 8 bases that match TRBD1. The ends lost 2 bases at V and 7 bases at J; junction bases unmatched: 3. Per the germline V gene, CDR1 is ENHRY and CDR2 is SYGVKD. The CDR3 runs to 14 residues. This CDR3 is CAISEAGGFEKLFF. CDR3 nucleotide sequence: TGTGCCATCAGTGAGGCAGGGGGCTTTGAAAAACTGTTTTTT.

V and J are TRBV2 and TRBJ1-2, with D perhaps matching TRBD1 (6 bases). V was cut by 6 bases and J by 2 bases, with 13 bases left in between. CDR3 length equals 14 residues. Germline V gene sequence: CDR1 SNHLY, CDR2 FYNNEI. CDR3 sequence: CASSETGPNYGYTF. The CDR3 DNA reads TGTGCCAGCAGCGAGACAGGACCCAACTATGGCTACACCTTC.

A few counts support this clone. V gene TRBV2 combines with J gene TRBJ1-3; the match to TRBD1 covers 10 bases. J gave up 3 bases and V 6 bases, and 11 bases lay outside the gene matches. Germline V CDR1 and CDR2: SNHLY, FYNNEI. The length of the CDR3 is 17 residues. The CDR3: CASSAPGQGIVGNTIYF. DNA of the CDR3: TGTGCCAGCAGCGCTCCGGGACAGGGGATTGTTGGAAACACCATATATTTT.

The chain employs TRBV6-1 and TRBJ1-5; D perhaps matches TRBD1 (5 bases). The CDR3 has 15 amino acids. V lost 0 bases to trimming and J lost 3 bases, with 9 bases between them. Germline assignment: CDR1 MNHNS and CDR2 SASEGT. The CDR3 DNA follows: TGTGCCAGCAGTGAAGCGGGGGGAACCAATCAGCCCCAGCATTTT. As protein: CASSEAGGTNQPQHF.

The chain uses TRBV30 and TRBJ1-6; TRBD1 matches 7 bases. Per germline, CDR1 GTSNPN and CDR2 SVGIG (reference sequence). This CDR3 is 12 amino acids long. J was trimmed by 11 bases and V by 3 bases; bases with no gene match: 4. This chain's CDR3 is CAWSDRDPPLHF. DNA of the CDR3: TGTGCCTGGAGCGACAGGGATCCACCCCTCCACTTT.

This clone was seen a few times. The chain employs TRBV13 and TRBJ1-1; 7 bases line up with TRBD1. The CDR3 has 15 amino acids. Trimming cost V 0 bases and J 5 bases; bases outside gene matches: 6. Germline lookup yields CDR1 PRHDT and CDR2 FYEKMQ (reference sequence). The CDR3 region is CASSLGDREWTEAFF. The CDR3 DNA follows: TGTGCCAGCAGCTTAGGCGACAGGGAGTGGACTGAAGCTTTCTTT.

The CDR3 DNA follows: TGTGCCAGCAGCTTAGCGTTTAGCGGGAGCGGGTTCTACGAGCAGTACTTC. This sequence encodes CASSLAFSGSGFYEQYF. The chain uses TRBV7-2 and TRBJ2-7; 9 bases line up with TRBD2. Germline lookup yields CDR1 SGHTA and CDR2 FQGNSA. The V segment lost 0 bases and the J segment 3 bases; nucleotides outside the gene matches: 9. The CDR3 length is 17 residues.

V and J are TRBV5-1 and TRBJ1-1, with D possibly being TRBD1 (5 bases). Germline V gene lookup returns CDR1 SGHRS and CDR2 YFSETQ. With 4 bases removed from V and 5 bases from J, the gap between germline ends came to 18 bases. CDR3 length: 15 amino acids. The CDR3 DNA reads as TGCGCCAGCAGCCTCCGGGGGGGAGGAGAAACTGAAGCTTTCTTT. This encodes CASSLRGGGETEAFF.

The J gene is TRBJ2-7, the V gene TRBV7-3, with 8 positions matching TRBD2. The CDR3 is 15 residues long. The V segment lost 5 bases and the J segment 2 bases; nucleotides outside the gene matches: 8. Germline CDR1 and CDR2: SGHTA and FQGTGA. CDR3 residues: CASSPQGLVPYEQYF. Here the CDR3 DNA reads TGTGCCAGCAGCCCCCAGGGACTAGTTCCCTACGAGCAGTACTTC.

This clone was seen just once. The gene calls are TRBV30 and TRBJ1-4, with 7 nucleotides matching TRBD1. The CDR3 sequence is 16 residues long. The germline gives CDR1 GTSNPN, CDR2 SVGIG (reference sequence). Trimming took 7 bases from V and 7 from J; bases not matched to a gene: 18. CDR3 loop: CASTPLGQAGGEKLFF. CDR3 DNA sequence: TGTGCCTCAACACCCTTAGGACAGGCCGGGGGTGAAAAACTGTTTTTT. The entire variable domain, with the rest obtained from reference TRBV30 and TRBJ1-4, is as follows: SQTIHQWPATLVQPVGSPLSLECTVEGTSNPNLYWYRQAAGRGLQLLFYSVGIGQISSEVPQNLSASRPQDRQFILSSKKLLLSDSGFYLCASTPLGQAGGEKLFFGSGTQLSVL.

This clone showed up just once. This chain links TRBV9 with TRBJ1-1; D unclear. The V gene's germline CDR1 is SGDLS and CDR2 YYNGEE. This CDR3 is 15 amino acids long. Deletions cut 0 bases from V and 0 bases from J, with 9 bases between. CDR3 protein: CASSVGAQMNTEAFF. As DNA, the CDR3 is TGTGCCAGCAGCGTAGGAGCACAGATGAACACTGAAGCTTTCTTT.

The rearrangement uses TRBV5-6 and TRBJ1-2; a possible D gene is TRBD1 (5 bases). From germline, CDR1 is SGHDT and CDR2 YYEEEE. The CDR3 totals 14 residues. The germline V and J ends were trimmed by 2 bases and 4 bases, with 12 bases remaining between them. The CDR3: CASSFSRAPYGYTF. The CDR3, as DNA: TGTGCCAGCAGCTTTAGCAGGGCGCCCTATGGCTACACCTTC.

CDR3 sequence (DNA): TGCAGTGCTAGTAGGGCAGGGGGCGACATTCAGTACTTC. Its translation: CSASRAGGDIQYF. The V and J genes are TRBV20-1 and TRBJ2-4, with 8 bases matching TRBD1. The CDR3 is 13 amino acids. Germline lookup yields CDR1 DFQATT and CDR2 SNEGSKA (reference sequence). Trimming cost V 3 bases and J 8 bases; bases outside gene matches: 6.